The 6 T cell receptor beta chains below all came from one sample that was sequenced in a study of blood T cell repertoires in COVID-19 (dated by TCRdb to 2018 to 2020). Library preparation was by the immunoSEQ multiplex PCR assay. Held by TCRdb, this immuneACCESS table contains in-frame sequences only and omits some clones. Under half of the omission traces to an unresolved V gene where checked; the cause of the rest is unknown. The sample records 200,000 or so clones, more than 80% of which are singletons. The biggest ten clones account for about 3% of the sample. Sequencing was carried out using PBMCs or T cells enriched from blood (not recorded which). These TCRs come from a woman younger than 35 in a cohort exposed to, infected with or recovered from COVID-19 (not recorded which).

The chain employs TRBV12-3 or TRBV12-4 and TRBJ2-7, with TRBD1 identical over 8 bases. The CDR3 is made up of 12 amino acids. Trimming cost V 6 bases and J 4 bases; bases outside gene matches: 2. CDR3 in amino acids: CASSRTGYEQYF. The CDR3 region has the DNA TGTGCCAGCAGCCGGACAGGGTACGAGCAGTACTTC.

This chain's CDR3 is CASAPGNYGYTF. For the CDR3, the DNA is TGCGCCAGCGCCCCGGGTAACTATGGCTACACCTTC. The genes are TRBV5-1 and TRBJ1-2; no firm D call. The germline V and J ends were trimmed by 7 bases and 1 base, with 8 bases remaining between them. The CDR3 totals 12 residues. CDR1 and CDR2 from the germline V gene are SGHRS and YFSETQ.

This clone was counted a single time. V gene TRBV7-9 combines with J gene TRBJ2-7; D remains ambiguous. CDR3 size: 12 residues. Germline V gene lookup returns CDR1 SEHNR and CDR2 FQNEAQ (reference sequence). The V and J ends lost 2 bases and 5 bases respectively, with 7 bases between them. CDR3 sequence: CASSLREDEQYF. In nucleotides, the CDR3 is TGTGCCAGCAGCTTAAGAGAAGACGAGCAGTACTTC. Filled out from reference TRBV7-9 and TRBJ2-7, the complete variable domain reads DTGVSQNPRHKITKRGQNVTFRCDPISEHNRLYWYRQTLGQGPEFLTYFQNEAQLEKSRLLSDRFSAERPKGSFSTLEIQRTEQGDSAMYLCASSLREDEQYFGPGTRLTVT.

J is TRBJ2-7 and V is TRBV5-1; weak D call: TRBD2 (5 bases). This CDR3 is 14 amino acids long. V was clipped by 2 bases and J by 7 bases, with 16 bases between them. Germline CDR1 reads SGHRS; CDR2 reads YFSETQ. CDR3 in amino acids: CASSLLGSPGEQYF. CDR3 sequence (DNA): TGCGCCAGCAGCTTACTAGGCTCCCCTGGGGAGCAGTACTTC.

This chain uses TRBV4-1 with TRBJ2-4; 10 bases are shared with TRBD1. The CDR3 runs 15 residues. V was clipped by 4 bases and J by 9 bases; unmatched bases: 9. The germline V gene has CDR1 MGHRA and CDR2 YSYEKL. The DNA of the CDR3 is TGCGCCAGCAGCCCCTTATTGGACAGGGGGGGCATTCAGTACTTC. Amino acids: CASSPLLDRGGIQYF.

The rearrangement uses TRBV19 and TRBJ2-7, with a tentative D call TRBD2 (6 bases). Germline lookup yields CDR1 LNHDA and CDR2 SQIVND (reference sequence). V lost 10 bases and J 0 bases, leaving 16 bases between the germline ends. There are 14 residues in the CDR3. CDR3 amino acids: CATRGRGNSYEQYF. The CDR3 bases are TGTGCCACCCGCGGCCGGGGGAACTCCTACGAGCAGTACTTC.